This TCR beta chain was captured by sequencing in a study of blood T cell repertoires in COVID-19. Study-level background: Acute-phase and convalescent COVID-19 samples originated in the United States, Italy and Spain.

Authors' processing steps: Amplification of reference gene primers provided the estimated nucleated cell counts. Libraries were prepared by immunoSEQ multiplex PCR; TCRdb keeps only in-frame clonotypes and omits some of them. V, J and clone size were drawn from that table, and D and trimming were deduced from the DNA. The table lists about 140,000 clones, around 86% of them singletons, with about 2.5% in the top ten. Sequencing used peripheral blood. This receptor was identified in a man between 45 and 60 years old with active COVID-19.

CDR3 in amino acids: CAWIPAYNEQFF. DNA of the CDR3: TGTGCCTGGATCCCGGCCTACAATGAGCAGTTCTTC. The rearrangement links TRBV30 to TRBJ2-1; D not resolved. This CDR3 has 12 residues. V was trimmed by 4 bases and J by 2 bases, leaving 6 bases between them. CDR1 GTSNPN and CDR2 SVGIG come from the germline V gene (reference sequence). Based on the CDR3 plus reference TRBV30 and TRBJ2-1, the full variable domain is SQTIHQWPATLVQPVGSPLSLECTVEGTSNPNLYWYRQAAGRGLQLLFYSVGIGQISSEVPQNLSASRPQDRQFILSSKKLLLSDSGFYLCAWIPAYNEQFFGPGTRLTVL.